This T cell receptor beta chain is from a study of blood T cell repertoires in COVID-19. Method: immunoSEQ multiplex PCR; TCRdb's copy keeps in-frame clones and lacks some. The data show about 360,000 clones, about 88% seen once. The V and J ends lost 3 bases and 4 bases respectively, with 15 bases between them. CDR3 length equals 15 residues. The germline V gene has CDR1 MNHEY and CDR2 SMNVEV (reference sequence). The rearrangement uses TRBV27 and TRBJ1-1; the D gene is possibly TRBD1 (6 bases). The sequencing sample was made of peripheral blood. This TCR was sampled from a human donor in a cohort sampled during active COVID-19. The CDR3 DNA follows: TGTGCCAGCAGTTTGACGGGGGGGCTGGGCACTGAAGCTTTCTTT. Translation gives CASSLTGGLGTEAFF.